Included here is one T cell receptor beta chain sequence, with context. The antigen is not known. This entry belongs to a study of T cells in Graves' hyperthyroidism and ophthalmopathy. Notes on the study in general: The model identified upcoming ophthalmopathy a median approximately six months ahead of onset.

RNA transcripts yielded amplified TCR beta CDR3 regions. The HTBI primer set served for first-round RT-PCR of the TCR CDR3. MiXCR, run by TCRdb on the multiplex PCR reads, gives a single entry per CDR3 protein. In the table there are about 700,000 distinct CDR3 sequences, about 14% of which are singletons. The CDR3 loop spans 15 amino acids. Germline V lookup: CDR1 SGHAT, CDR2 FQNNGV. V lost 6 bases and J lost 3, with 18 bases in between. This TCR derives from a woman younger than 30 with Graves' hyperthyroidism. The V gene is TRBV11-2, the J gene TRBJ2-7; weak D call: TRBD1 (6 bases). The sample consisted of blood. As DNA, the CDR3 is TGTGCCAGCAGTTACCGACCCGGGACAAGCTACGAGCAGTACTTC. Translation gives CASSYRPGTSYEQYF.